This T cell receptor (beta chain) was sequenced for a study of OX40 agonist ivuxolimab in advanced cancers. Study-wide results and limits: Relative to CD4+ cells, CD8+ T cells on average had more expanded clones.

Remarks on this clone: Its target is unknown.

CDR1 and CDR2 (germline): SGHTA, FQGTGA. This CDR3 comprises 15 residues. With V trimmed by 5 bases and J by 8 bases, 10 bases remained unmatched. This table comes from immunoSEQ multiplex PCR, and its TCRdb copy is limited to in-frame clones, with some not included. The sample includes 77,000 or so clones, approximately 89% seen only once; the top ten take under 2.5%. This clonotype was sampled from an adult with an advanced solid tumor such as melanoma, head and neck, liver or kidney cancer. The chain recombines TRBV7-3 with TRBJ2-1, with 9 bases lining up with TRBD2. This specimen was CD4+ or CD8+ T cells sorted from blood, taken in a trial of the OX40 agonist ivuxolimab. CDR3 protein: CASSPGGGRAYEQFF. CDR3 DNA: TGTGCCAGCAGCCCCGGGGGCGGGAGGGCCTATGAGCAGTTCTTC.